The sequence of this TCR beta chain was determined in a study of T cells after posttransplantation cyclophosphamide. Libraries were prepared by immunoSEQ multiplex PCR; TCRdb keeps only in-frame clonotypes and omits some of them. The sample presents almost 35,000 clones, none singletons. This clone was seen at least ten times. The CDR3 contains 16 residues. Per germline, CDR1 SGHRS and CDR2 YFSETQ. V was pared by 0 bases and J by 9 bases, with 19 bases between. The J gene is TRBJ2-1, the V gene TRBV5-1; D is perhaps TRBD2 (6 bases). The sequence was collected from a woman aged 45 to 65 in good health and a related stem cell transplant donor. Material for sequencing was PBMCs. For the CDR3, the DNA is TGCGCCAGCAGCTTGGTGGTGGCCCGCAAGGAGGGTGAGCAGTTCTTC. It yields the protein CASSLVVARKEGEQFF. The whole variable domain, filled in from reference TRBV5-1 and TRBJ2-1, reads KAGVTQTPRYLIKTRGQQVTLSCSPISGHRSVSWYQQTPGQGLQFLFEYFSETQRNKGNFPGRFSGRQFSNSRSEMNVSTLELGDSALYLCASSLVVARKEGEQFFGPGTRLTVL.